The present T cell receptor (beta chain) was sequenced within a study of blood T cell repertoires in COVID-19 (dated by TCRdb to 2018 to 2020). Context from the whole study: Samples from collaborators originated in the United States, Italy and Spain and spanned both the acute and convalescent phases of COVID-19. The prospective study material was composed of cDNA or gDNA derived from T cells, B-cell-depleted T cells, or PBMCs. Deeply sampled blood TCRbeta repertoires from subjects exposed to, actively infected with, or recovered from COVID-19 were included in the dataset. The repertoires were released in a freely available public database meant as a resource for research on the immune response to SARS-CoV-2. Samples were obtained from the ongoing ImmuneRACE study (first 160 participants) and from 950 to 1,500 subjects provided by 6 global collaborators. Nearly every sample came with metadata listing a de-identified subject ID, COVID-19 status, age in years and sex. Where available, HLA class I and class II types were obtained from metadata supplied by the sample provider rather than from assay-based typing. The paper as a whole reports these results and caveats: The quantity of clinical and demographic metadata differed by source and by participant and was supplied without curation.

Each collaborating institution followed its own protocols to collect whole blood in K2EDTA tubes. For TCRbeta analysis, collaborators shipped samples in one of three forms: frozen whole blood, isolated PBMCs, or DNA extracted from either of those sample types. Concerning this clone: This clone's antigen is unknown. No base-level quality is on record; no much larger clone is a single base apart.

TCRbeta CDR3 regions were amplified from genomic DNA using the immunoSEQ Assay, a bias-controlled multiplex PCR. In the paper's pipeline: The number of nucleated cells in each sample was estimated by amplification of reference gene primers within the assay. To quantify the absolute abundance of each unique TCRbeta CDR3 rearrangement, sequence reads were collapsed and filtered. For each sample, productive Simpson clonality was calculated as the square root of Simpson's diversity index across productive rearrangements. TCRdb mirrors the immuneACCESS table, restricted to in-frame sequences. Some clones are absent from its copies; in checked studies, under half trace to an unresolved V gene, and the reason for the others is unknown. V and J calls and clone size come straight from that table; D and trimming were deduced from the DNA. The sample data list some 70,000 clones, and about 91% of these were observed just once. About 7.3% of the sample goes to the ten largest clones.

According to the germline V gene (reference sequence), CDR1 reads LNHDA and CDR2 reads SQIVND. The junction shows trimming of 5 bases on V and 1 base on J, and the gene matches do not reach 6 bases of it. The CDR3 holds 15 amino acids from the cysteine to the phenylalanine. Of the read, only the CDR3 DNA is kept; its 45 bases are in frame from base 1. Sequenced input: peripheral blood. The receptor comes from a human donor in a cohort sampled during active COVID-19. The chain uses TRBV19 and TRBJ2-7; the junction holds 9 bases that match TRBD1. CDR3 reads: CASSHPGQGSYEQYF. Read as DNA, the sequence is TGTGCCAGTAGTCACCCGGGACAGGGTTCCTACGAGCAGTACTTC.